The 31 T cell receptor beta chains in this list originate from one sample, sequenced in a study of T cell responses to AZD1222 COVID-19 vaccine. Profiled with immunoSEQ multiplex PCR; TCRdb holds only in-frame clones, not every one. The sample has around 140,000 clones. The sample consisted of peripheral blood. The receptors derive from an adult in good health.

The chain joins TRBV25-1 to TRBJ1-4; D is possibly TRBD1 (5 bases). The CDR3 has 18 residues. Looked up from germline, CDR1 is MGHDK and CDR2 is SYGVNS. The ends were cut back, 3 bases at V and 2 bases at J, with 19 bases in the middle. Here the CDR3 DNA reads TGTGCCAGCAGTGACCCACCCAGGGATTCGGCTACTAATGAAAAACTGTTTTTT. This gives the protein CASSDPPRDSATNEKLFF.

The gene calls are TRBV4-2 and TRBJ2-3; 10 positions agree with TRBD1. Germline V CDR1 and CDR2: LGHNA, YNFKEQ. Trimming cost V 4 bases and J 2 bases; bases outside gene matches: 9. This CDR3 has 17 residues. The CDR3 loop is CASSRRKGQGTTDTQYF. The CDR3 nucleotides read TGTGCCAGCAGCCGCCGCAAGGGACAGGGGACCACAGATACGCAGTATTTT.

The J gene is TRBJ1-2, the V gene TRBV3-1 (or the pseudogene TRBV3-2); D unclear. The CDR3 is 15 amino acids. Germline CDR1 and CDR2: LGHDT and YNNKEL (reference sequence). V lost 3 bases to trimming and J lost 8 bases, with 19 bases between them. CDR3 DNA sequence: TGTGCCAGCAGCCACCTGCGAGGGAAAGAAGGAGGCTACACCTTC. Residues: CASSHLRGKEGGYTF.

CDR3 nucleotide sequence: TGTGCCAGCAGTGAGGCCGGGACCCTCGCCACTGAAGCTTTCTTT. Encoded protein: CASSEAGTLATEAFF. The gene calls are TRBV28 and TRBJ1-1; D possibly corresponds to TRBD1 (5 bases). Trimming pared 5 bases from V and 4 bases from J, leaving 17 bases between. The CDR3 spans 15 residues. Germline loops: CDR1 MDHEN, CDR2 SYDVKM.

J is TRBJ2-3 and V is TRBV6-5; D not certain. V lost 6 bases, J lost 4 bases, and 8 bases lay in between. The CDR3 runs 12 residues. Germline lookup yields CDR1 MNHEY and CDR2 SVGAGI. The CDR3, as DNA: TGTGCCAGCAGCCCCACGGCAGATACGCAGTATTTT. Translating gives CASSPTADTQYF.

V usage is TRBV19 and J usage is TRBJ1-5; D ambiguous. The CDR3 is 16 amino acids. V lost 2 bases and J lost 7, with 18 bases in between. Germline V gene lookup returns CDR1 LNHDA and CDR2 SQIVND (reference sequence). CDR3 residues: CASSIPRGGEGQPQHF. The CDR3 DNA is TGTGCCAGTAGTATACCGAGAGGCGGGGAGGGCCAGCCCCAGCATTTT.

The chain uses TRBV6-5 and TRBJ2-1; maybe TRBD2 (7 bases). This CDR3 spans 14 amino acids. Trimming stripped 8 bases from V and 1 base from J, with 12 bases between. In germline, CDR1 is MNHEY, CDR2 SVGAGI. In DNA, the CDR3 is TGTGCCAGCTGGCGGGGGCTTTCCTACAATGAGCAGTTCTTC. Translating gives CASWRGLSYNEQFF.

The chain combines TRBV28 with TRBJ1-1; possibly TRBD1 for D (6 bases). The germline V gene encodes CDR1 MDHEN and CDR2 SYDVKM. The CDR3 length is 14 residues. The V and J ends lost 5 bases and 1 base respectively, with 11 bases between them. The chain's CDR3 is CASSRRTANTEAFF. CDR3 DNA sequence: TGTGCCAGCAGTAGACGGACAGCGAACACTGAAGCTTTCTTT.

The chain recombines TRBV9 with TRBJ2-2; a weak D match, TRBD2 (6 bases). Germline V CDR1 and CDR2: SGDLS, YYNGEE. This CDR3 region has 16 residues. Trimming stripped 0 bases from V and 6 bases from J, with 15 bases between. CDR3 residues: CASSVDGGPPPGELFF. CDR3 sequence (DNA): TGTGCCAGCAGCGTAGACGGGGGACCCCCCCCCGGGGAGCTGTTTTTT. Variable domain in full (rest from reference TRBV9 and TRBJ2-2): DSGVTQTPKHLITATGQRVTLRCSPRSGDLSVYWYQQSLDQGLQFLIQYYNGEERAKGNILERFSAQQFPDLHSELNLSSLELGDSALYFCASSVDGGPPPGELFFGEGSRLTVL.

The V gene is TRBV9, the J gene TRBJ2-5; D might be TRBD1 or TRBD2, each matching 5 bases. This CDR3 has 16 amino acids. Trimming removed 4 bases at V and 0 bases at J, with 16 bases between. CDR1 and CDR2 from the germline V gene are SGDLS and YYNGEE. CDR3 protein: CASSSRGGKYQETQYF. Here the CDR3 DNA reads TGTGCCAGCAGCTCTCGTGGGGGAAAGTACCAAGAGACCCAGTACTTC.

The chain links TRBV19 to TRBJ1-1; TRBD1 agrees at 8 bases. Germline V lookup: CDR1 LNHDA, CDR2 SQIVND (reference sequence). J was trimmed by 1 base and V by 7 bases; bases with no gene match: 20. The CDR3 loop spans 19 amino acids. CDR3 protein: CASIPPVRRQGRENTEAFF. The CDR3 coding sequence is TGTGCCAGTATCCCTCCCGTACGGAGACAGGGGCGGGAGAACACTGAAGCTTTCTTT.

The V gene is TRBV6-2 or TRBV6-3, the J gene TRBJ1-1; unclear D gene. CDR1 and CDR2 from the germline V gene are MNHEY and SVGEGT. The CDR3 totals 13 residues. Trimming removed 0 bases from V and 4 bases from J, with 6 bases in between. CDR3 DNA sequence: TGTGCCAGCAGTTACTCGACGGGCACTGAAGCTTTCTTT. Translating gives CASSYSTGTEAFF.

The rearrangement links TRBV4-3 to TRBJ2-5; TRBD2 matches at 13 bases. Germline lookup yields CDR1 LGHNA and CDR2 YSLEER. The CDR3 length is 18 residues. The V segment lost 1 base and the J segment 5 bases; nucleotides outside the gene matches: 10. The CDR3 reads CASSQGGLAGSGSETQYF. The CDR3 coding sequence is TGCGCCAGCAGCCAAGGGGGACTAGCGGGGTCAGGGTCGGAGACCCAGTACTTC.

V and J are TRBV28 and TRBJ1-1, with 9 bases fitting TRBD1. The CDR3 has 15 amino acids. V shed 5 bases and J 3 bases; nucleotides not matched to a gene: 7. The V gene's germline CDR1 is MDHEN and CDR2 SYDVKM. CDR3 DNA: TGTGCCAGCAGTCTATTGGACAGGGGATACACTGAAGCTTTCTTT. Protein sequence: CASSLLDRGYTEAFF.

This rearrangement joins TRBV28 to TRBJ1-5; D is ambiguous. CDR3 length: 14 residues. Deletions cut 5 bases from V and 4 bases from J, with 12 bases between. Looked up from germline, CDR1 is MDHEN and CDR2 is SYDVKM. CDR3 sequence reads: CASSPAVGNQPQHF. CDR3 DNA sequence: TGTGCCAGCAGTCCCGCCGTTGGTAATCAGCCCCAGCATTTT.

The rearrangement joins TRBV3-1 (or the pseudogene TRBV3-2) to TRBJ2-6; tentatively, D is TRBD2 (6 bases). The CDR3 loop spans 19 amino acids. The V and J ends lost 5 bases and 0 bases respectively, with 20 bases between them. Germline CDR1 is LGHDT and CDR2 is YNNKEL (reference sequence). The CDR3 spells CASSSAGGGPNSGANVLTF. The CDR3 bases are TGTGCCAGCAGCTCAGCCGGAGGAGGGCCTAACTCTGGGGCCAACGTCCTGACTTTC.

The rearrangement joins TRBV5-8 to TRBJ2-7; perhaps TRBD2 as D (5 bases). The CDR3 has 15 amino acids. Trimming left V 4 bases short and J 0 bases short, with 14 bases between. Germline CDR1 SGHTS, CDR2 YDEGEE. The CDR3 nucleotides read TGTGCCAGCAGCCCACCGGGATGGTACTCCTACGAGCAGTACTTC. Protein product: CASSPPGWYSYEQYF.

The J gene is TRBJ2-7, the V gene TRBV12-3 or TRBV12-4, with D tentatively TRBD1 (6 bases). CDR3 length equals 13 residues. The V end lost 8 bases, the J end lost 1 base, and 12 bases lay between the germline ends. CDR3 in DNA: TGTGCCAGCCAACCCGACAGGTCCTACGAGCAGTACTTC. Translation gives CASQPDRSYEQYF.

The chain has TRBV25-1 and TRBJ1-1; weak D call: TRBD1 (6 bases). This CDR3 is 14 amino acids long. CDR1 and CDR2 from the germline V gene are MGHDK and SYGVNS. Deletions cut 6 bases from V and 0 bases from J, with 11 bases between. CDR3 in DNA: TGTGCCAGCAGGAAAGGGGGGTTGAACACTGAAGCTTTCTTT. The encoded protein is CASRKGGLNTEAFF.

The chain links TRBV30 to TRBJ1-2; D perhaps matches TRBD1 (5 bases). The V and J ends lost 2 bases and 8 bases respectively, with 12 bases between them. From germline, CDR1 is GTSNPN and CDR2 SVGIG (reference sequence). The CDR3 has 12 amino acids. DNA for the CDR3: TGTGCCTGGAGTCCGGGGGGGGTCGGCTACACCTTC. Protein: CAWSPGGVGYTF.

The chain is built from TRBV9 and TRBJ1-1, with D unresolved. CDR1 is SGDLS, CDR2 YYNGEE, per germline. The CDR3 sequence is 15 residues long. The V end lost 0 bases, the J end lost 1 base, and 10 bases lay between the germline ends. The CDR3: CASSVAESPNTEAFF. Here the CDR3 DNA reads TGTGCCAGCAGCGTAGCGGAATCGCCGAACACTGAAGCTTTCTTT.

The J gene is TRBJ1-5, the V gene TRBV5-8, with D unresolved. Trimming removed 2 bases from V and 4 bases from J, with 4 bases in between. This CDR3 region has 12 residues. Germline V gene lookup returns CDR1 SGHTS and CDR2 YDEGEE. Written as DNA, the CDR3 is TGTGCCAGCAGCTTTCGGAATCAGCCCCAGCATTTT. Protein product: CASSFRNQPQHF.

The chain joins TRBV11-3 to TRBJ1-5; D gene uncertain. The CDR3 is 14 amino acids. V lost 10 bases and J lost 7, with 20 bases in between. Germline values: CDR1 SGHNT, CDR2 YENEEA. CDR3 protein: CATGHTPPEQPQHF. CDR3 bases: TGTGCCACCGGCCATACACCCCCAGAGCAGCCCCAGCATTTT.

CDR3 nucleotides: TGCGCCAGCAGCTCGGACAGGACCTCTGGAAACACCATATATTTT. Amino acids: CASSSDRTSGNTIYF. The gene calls are TRBV5-1 and TRBJ1-3; 7 bases are a match to TRBD1. This CDR3 contains 15 residues. Trimming at V came to 3 bases and at J to 0 bases, leaving 3 bases not matched to a gene. Per germline, CDR1 SGHRS and CDR2 YFSETQ.

The chain employs TRBV7-9 and TRBJ2-3; D possibly uses TRBD1 or TRBD2 (5 bases each). In germline, CDR1 is SEHNR, CDR2 FQNEAQ (reference sequence). Trimming stripped 5 bases from V and 1 base from J, with 10 bases between. The CDR3 covers 14 residues. The DNA of the CDR3 is TGTGCCAGCAGCGTCCCGGGACGCACAGATACGCAGTATTTT. Translating it yields CASSVPGRTDTQYF.

The J gene is TRBJ2-7, the V gene TRBV14; the D call may be TRBD1 or TRBD2 (5 bases each). The V and J ends lost 3 bases and 8 bases respectively, with 11 bases between them. The CDR3 totals 12 residues. The germline CDR1 and CDR2 sequences are SGHDN and FVKESK. CDR3 protein: CASSHGAQQQYF. The DNA for the CDR3 is TGTGCCAGCAGCCACGGGGCCCAGCAGCAGTACTTC.

The rearrangement joins TRBV25-1 to TRBJ1-4; a possible D gene is TRBD1 (6 bases). V lost 6 bases and J lost 5, with 16 bases in between. CDR1 and CDR2 (germline): MGHDK, SYGVNS. The CDR3 contains 15 residues. CDR3 sequence: CASSDPNRANEKLFF. Here the CDR3 DNA reads TGTGCCAGCAGCGACCCAAACAGGGCGAATGAAAAACTGTTTTTT.

The chain couples TRBV30 to TRBJ2-2, with D possibly matching TRBD2 (7 bases). V gave up 6 bases and J gave up 4 bases, with 15 bases separating them. The CDR3 has 14 residues. The germline CDR1 and CDR2 sequences are GTSNPN and SVGIG (reference sequence). The chain's CDR3 is CACPGRGGTGELFF. The CDR3 DNA reads TGTGCCTGCCCAGGGAGGGGGGGCACCGGGGAGCTGTTTTTT.

This chain uses TRBV7-9 with TRBJ1-4; perhaps TRBD1 as D (6 bases). CDR3 size: 16 residues. V gave up 2 bases and J gave up 7 bases, with 17 bases separating them. Germline values: CDR1 SEHNR, CDR2 FQNEAQ (reference sequence). The CDR3 sequence: CASSLTIGQIGEKLFF. Here the CDR3 DNA reads TGTGCCAGCAGCTTAACCATTGGACAGATCGGTGAAAAACTGTTTTTT. Supplemented by reference TRBV7-9 and TRBJ1-4, the full variable domain reads DTGVSQNPRHKITKRGQNVTFRCDPISEHNRLYWYRQTLGQGPEFLTYFQNEAQLEKSRLLSDRFSAERPKGSFSTLEIQRTEQGDSAMYLCASSLTIGQIGEKLFFGSGTQLSVL.

This chain connects TRBV3-1 (or the pseudogene TRBV3-2) to TRBJ1-2, with D unresolved. The CDR3 has 12 residues. CDR1 is LGHDT, CDR2 YNNKEL, per germline (reference sequence). V was cut by 4 bases and J by 8 bases, with 11 bases left in between. The CDR3 sequence is CASSLSFGGYTF. In nucleotides, the CDR3 is TGTGCCAGCAGCCTTTCTTTTGGGGGCTACACCTTC.

V and J are TRBV15 and TRBJ2-1, with 15 positions matching TRBD2. Germline V lookup: CDR1 LNHNV, CDR2 YYDKDF (reference sequence). CDR3 length: 21 amino acids. Trimming removed 3 bases from V and 6 bases from J; junction bases left unmatched: 18. CDR3 amino acids: CATSSYLGTSGGLGPGNEQFF. The CDR3 bases are TGTGCCACCAGCAGCTACCTCGGGACTAGCGGGGGGTTAGGGCCAGGCAATGAGCAGTTCTTC.